The T cell receptor (beta chain) under discussion was sequenced for a study of T cell responses to AZD1222 COVID-19 vaccine. In the study overall: Second-dose intervals near 4 or 12 weeks were combined. Study-level results: Sampling that yielded the repertoires occurred only after the peak T cell response. Spike-specific TCR breadth and depth grew following two AZD1222 doses.

V lost 2 bases and J 0 bases, leaving 8 bases between the germline ends. This CDR3 comprises 14 residues. In germline, CDR1 is MNHNY, CDR2 SVGAGI (reference sequence). Produced via immunoSEQ multiplex PCR; TCRdb's table is partial and in-frame only. The data hold 120,000 or so clones, with approximately 91% observed a single time. Points on this clone: Its target is unknown.

The chain links TRBV6-6 to TRBJ2-7; possible D gene TRBD2, 5 bases. The sequence came from an adult in good health. Sequencing used peripheral blood, obtained on day 0 of AZD1222 vaccination. Here the CDR3 reads CASSYVGDSYEQYF. In DNA, the CDR3 is TGTGCCAGCAGTTACGTCGGGGACTCCTACGAGCAGTACTTC.